The clone carrying this TCR beta chain turned up a few times. Antigen: not known. The data derive from a study of cytomegalovirus exposure and HLA in healthy donors. PCR used 60 Vbeta primers and 13 Jbeta primers. The table came from immunoSEQ multiplex PCR; TCRdb's copy has only in-frame clones and leaves some out. The sample records approximately 150,000 clones, about 80% being singletons. Study-level points and caveats: Common viral pathogens seemed, in a later analysis, to connect with several of the most significant clusters.

Germline V CDR1 and CDR2: SEHNR, FQNEAQ (reference sequence). The V gene lost 3 bases and the J gene lost 0 bases, with 6 bases spanning the gap. The CDR3 is 14 residues long. The V gene is TRBV7-9, the J gene TRBJ1-5; D is perhaps TRBD1 (6 bases). The clonotype comes from a young man in good health and CMV-seronegative. The sample taken for sequencing was PBMCs. CDR3: CASSLGASNQPQHF. As DNA, the CDR3 is TGTGCCAGCAGCTTGGGGGCTAGCAATCAGCCCCAGCATTTT.